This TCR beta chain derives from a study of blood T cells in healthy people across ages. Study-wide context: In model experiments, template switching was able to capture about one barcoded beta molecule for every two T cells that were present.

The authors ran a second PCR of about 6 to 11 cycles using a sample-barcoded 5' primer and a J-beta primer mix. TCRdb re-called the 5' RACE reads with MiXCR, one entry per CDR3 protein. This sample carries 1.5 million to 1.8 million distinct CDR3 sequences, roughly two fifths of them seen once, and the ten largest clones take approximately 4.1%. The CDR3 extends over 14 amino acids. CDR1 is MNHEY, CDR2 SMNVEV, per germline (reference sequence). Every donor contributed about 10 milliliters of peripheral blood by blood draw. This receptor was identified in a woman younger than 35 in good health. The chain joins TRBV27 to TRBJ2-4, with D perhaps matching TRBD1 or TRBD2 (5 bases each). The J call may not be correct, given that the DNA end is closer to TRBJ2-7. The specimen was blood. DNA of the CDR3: TGTGCCAGCAGTTTTAGAGGGGAGATCTACGAGCAGTACTTC. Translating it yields CASSFRGEIYEQYF.